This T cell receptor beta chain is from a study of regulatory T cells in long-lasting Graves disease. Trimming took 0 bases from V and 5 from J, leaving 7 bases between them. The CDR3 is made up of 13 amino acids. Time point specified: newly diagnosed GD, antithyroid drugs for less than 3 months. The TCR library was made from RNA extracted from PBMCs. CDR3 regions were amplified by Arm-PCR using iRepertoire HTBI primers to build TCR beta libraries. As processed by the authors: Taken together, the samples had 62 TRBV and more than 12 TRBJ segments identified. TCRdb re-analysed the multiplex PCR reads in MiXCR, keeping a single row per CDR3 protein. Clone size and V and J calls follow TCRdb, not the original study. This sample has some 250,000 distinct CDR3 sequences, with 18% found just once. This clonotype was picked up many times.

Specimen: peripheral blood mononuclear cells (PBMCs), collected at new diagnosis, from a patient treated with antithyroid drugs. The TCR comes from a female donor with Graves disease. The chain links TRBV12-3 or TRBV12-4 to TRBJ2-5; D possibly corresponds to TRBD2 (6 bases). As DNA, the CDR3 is TGTGCCAGCAGTTTAGCGGAGGGTGAGACCCAGTACTTC. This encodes CASSLAEGETQYF.